These T cell receptor beta chains were read from a single sample in a study of blood T cell repertoires in COVID-19. The assay was immunoSEQ multiplex PCR, and TCRdb's table has in-frame clones only and misses some. The table lists about 100,000 clones, roughly 84% of them singletons. The sequenced sample was peripheral blood. These receptors were collected from a man younger than 40 in a cohort sampled during active COVID-19. The CDR3 runs from the conserved cysteine through the conserved F or W. Each record gives: D gene, CDR3 length, V gene, J gene, clone size, CDR3 DNA, CDR3 protein. D genes are given only for firm matches. Some rows have no size entry. The others give once, few or many, or a class for an expanded clone.

>.|12|TRBV6-2/TRBV6-3|TRBJ2-7|few
TGTGCCAGCAGTTACGCACTCATCGAGCAGTACTTC
CASSYALIEQYF
>TRBD1|16|TRBV5-1|TRBJ2-7|.
TGCGCCAGCAGCTCCCTCCTGGACAGGGGGACGTACGAGCAGTACTTC
CASSSLLDRGTYEQYF
>.|15|TRBV18|TRBJ1-1|.
TGTGCCAGCTCACCACTTGGCCAAAAGAACACTGAAGCTTTCTTT
CASSPLGQKNTEAFF
>TRBD2|15|TRBV6-2/TRBV6-3|TRBJ2-1|.
TGTGCCAGCAGTTATCGGGAGGCGGGCTACAATGAGCAGTTCTTC
CASSYREAGYNEQFF
>.|13|TRBV12-3/TRBV12-4|TRBJ2-2|.
TGTGCCAGCAGTCCGACTAGAATCGGGGAGCTGTTTTTT
CASSPTRIGELFF
>TRBD1|14|TRBV18|TRBJ1-1|.
TGTGCCAGCTCAGCACAGGGGGTAGGAGGTGAAGCTTTCTTT
CASSAQGVGGEAFF
>.|15|TRBV4-3|TRBJ1-2|.
TGCGCCAGCAGCCAAGCGGGGGGGGGCGCAAGGACATACACCTTC
CASSQAGGGARTYTF
>TRBD2|14|TRBV9|TRBJ2-7|few
TGTGCCAGCAGCCCCGGGACTAATCAGATGGGGCAGTACTTC
CASSPGTNQMGQYF
>.|12|TRBV18|TRBJ1-2|once
TGTGCCAGCTCACCCCAGGGATCTGGCTACACCTTC
CASSPQGSGYTF
>TRBD1|14|TRBV4-1|TRBJ2-7|.
TGCGCCAGCAGCCCACAGGGGAGCTCCTACGAGCAGTACTTC
CASSPQGSSYEQYF
>TRBD1|17|TRBV4-2|TRBJ1-5|.
TGTGCCAGCAGCCGGCAGATCCCGGGACAGGCTAATCAGCCCCAGCATTTT
CASSRQIPGQANQPQHF
>TRBD1|16|TRBV5-6|TRBJ1-2|.
TGTGCCAGCAGCTTACTAGGACAGGGAGCAATCTATGGCTACACCTTC
CASSLLGQGAIYGYTF
>TRBD2|15|TRBV4-3|TRBJ2-1|.
TGCGCCAGCAGCCAAGGATGGGGGGGGGACAATGAGCAGTTCTTC
CASSQGWGGDNEQFF
>.|14|TRBV7-2|TRBJ1-2|.
TGTGCCAGCAGCTTAGCAGACAGGACCTATGGCTACACCTTC
CASSLADRTYGYTF
>TRBD1|15|TRBV27|TRBJ1-6|.
TGTGCCAGCAGTCGTGACAGGGGGGCATATTCACCCCTCCACTTT
CASSRDRGAYSPLHF
>TRBD1|15|TRBV7-9|TRBJ2-7|.
TGTGCCAGCAGCTTGGGACAGTCGGGCGCCTACGAGCAGTACTTC
CASSLGQSGAYEQYF
>.|15|TRBV10-1|TRBJ2-1|.
TGCGCCAGCAGCCCACTAGCCGTCGCCTACAATGAGCAGTTCTTC
CASSPLAVAYNEQFF
>TRBD1|12|TRBV6-4|TRBJ1-1|.
TGTGCCAGCAGTGACGGGACAGGGGCAGCTTTCTTT
CASSDGTGAAFF
>TRBD2|18|TRBV11-2|TRBJ2-5|.
TGTGCCAGCAGCTTACTCCCGGGGGCTAGCGGGGGACAAGAGACCCAGTACTTC
CASSLLPGASGGQETQYF
>.|15|TRBV28|TRBJ2-4|.
TGTGCCAGCAGCGACCCCGGGGTAGCCACGGATATTCAGTACTTC
CASSDPGVATDIQYF
>TRBD2|16|TRBV7-2|TRBJ2-2|.
TGTGCCAGCAGCCAACGACTAGCGGGGGACACCGGGGAGCTGTTTTTT
CASSQRLAGDTGELFF
>.|15|TRBV18|TRBJ1-6|.
TGTGCCAGCTCACCGGAACAGCTAAATAATTCACCCCTCCACTTT
CASSPEQLNNSPLHF
>TRBD1|14|TRBV28|TRBJ1-4|.
TGTGCCAGCAGCCTAGGGGGCGCGGTGGGAAAACTGTTTTTT
CASSLGGAVGKLFF
>TRBD1|15|TRBV2|TRBJ1-2|.
TGTGCCAGCAGTGGTCAGGGGGCGTGGGACTATGGCTACACCTTC
CASSGQGAWDYGYTF
>TRBD2|14|TRBV2|TRBJ2-7|.
TGTGCCAGCAGTGCCTCTAGCGGTATCTACGAGCAGTACTTC
CASSASSGIYEQYF
>.|14|TRBV7-2|TRBJ2-5|once
TGTGCCAGCAGCTTAGGGAGTAGCCAAGAGACCCAGTACTTC
CASSLGSSQETQYF
>.|12|TRBV7-2|TRBJ2-5|.
TGTGCCAGCAGCTTACAGGGAGAGACCCAGTACTTC
CASSLQGETQYF
>.|18|TRBV7-8|TRBJ2-3|.
TGTGCCAGCAGCTTAAACTCCCTGGGACTGGGCCTTACAGATACGCAGTATTTT
CASSLNSLGLGLTDTQYF